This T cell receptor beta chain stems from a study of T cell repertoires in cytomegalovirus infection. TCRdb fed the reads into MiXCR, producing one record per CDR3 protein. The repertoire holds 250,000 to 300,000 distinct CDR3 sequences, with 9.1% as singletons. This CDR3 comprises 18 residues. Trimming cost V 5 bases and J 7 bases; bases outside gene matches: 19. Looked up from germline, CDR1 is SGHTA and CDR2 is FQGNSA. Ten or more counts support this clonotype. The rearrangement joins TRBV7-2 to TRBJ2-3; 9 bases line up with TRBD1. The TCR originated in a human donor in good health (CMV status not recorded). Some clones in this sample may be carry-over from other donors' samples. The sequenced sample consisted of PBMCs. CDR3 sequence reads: CASSELGFGQGKVNTQYF. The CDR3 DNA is TGTGCCAGCAGCGAACTTGGCTTCGGACAGGGGAAGGTGAATACGCAGTATTTT.